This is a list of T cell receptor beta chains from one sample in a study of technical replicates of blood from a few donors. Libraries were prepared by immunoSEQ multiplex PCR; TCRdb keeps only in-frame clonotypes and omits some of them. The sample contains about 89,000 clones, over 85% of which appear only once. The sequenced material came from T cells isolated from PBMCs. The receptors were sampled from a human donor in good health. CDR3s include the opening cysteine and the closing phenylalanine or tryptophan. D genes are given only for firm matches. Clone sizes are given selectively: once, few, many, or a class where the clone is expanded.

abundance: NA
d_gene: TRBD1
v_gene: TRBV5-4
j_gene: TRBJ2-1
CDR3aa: CASSSGLGDRGGNEQFF
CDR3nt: TGTGCCAGCAGCTCCGGTCTCGGTGACAGGGGGGGCAATGAGCAGTTCTTC

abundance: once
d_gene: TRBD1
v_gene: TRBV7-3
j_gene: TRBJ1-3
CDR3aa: CASSLSGGTAGNTIYF
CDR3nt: TGTGCCAGCAGCTTAAGTGGGGGGACAGCTGGAAACACCATATATTTT

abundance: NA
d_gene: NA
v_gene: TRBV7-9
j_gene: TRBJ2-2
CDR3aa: CASSFRASRTGELFF
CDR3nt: TGTGCCAGCAGCTTCCGCGCAAGTCGGACCGGGGAGCTGTTTTTT

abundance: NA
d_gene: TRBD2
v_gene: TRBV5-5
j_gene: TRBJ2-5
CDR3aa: CASSVTSGGAMVTQYF
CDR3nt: TGTGCCAGCAGCGTAACTAGCGGGGGGGCCATGGTGACCCAGTACTTC

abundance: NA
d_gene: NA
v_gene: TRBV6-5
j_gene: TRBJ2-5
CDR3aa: CASSYAGLGETQYF
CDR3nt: TGTGCCAGCAGTTACGCAGGGTTGGGAGAGACCCAGTACTTC

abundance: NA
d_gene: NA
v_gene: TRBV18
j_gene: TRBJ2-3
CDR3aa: CASSPAQTNTQYF
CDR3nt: TGTGCCAGCTCACCAGCTCAGACTAATACGCAGTATTTT

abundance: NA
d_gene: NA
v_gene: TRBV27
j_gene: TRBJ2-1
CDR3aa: CASSPGGGRGYNEQFF
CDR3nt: TGTGCCAGCAGCCCAGGGGGCGGGAGAGGGTACAATGAGCAGTTCTTC

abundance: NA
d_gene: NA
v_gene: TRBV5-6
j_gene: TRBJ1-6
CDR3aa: CASSLDRARSPLHF
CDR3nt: TGTGCCAGCAGCTTGGACAGGGCGAGGTCACCCCTCCACTTT

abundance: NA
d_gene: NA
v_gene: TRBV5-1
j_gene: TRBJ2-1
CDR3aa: CASSLAYNEQFF
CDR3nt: TGCGCCAGCAGCTTGGCATACAATGAGCAGTTCTTC

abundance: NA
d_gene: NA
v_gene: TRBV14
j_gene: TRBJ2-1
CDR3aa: CASSQYVRSEQFF
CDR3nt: TGTGCCAGCAGCCAATACGTCCGTAGTGAGCAGTTCTTC

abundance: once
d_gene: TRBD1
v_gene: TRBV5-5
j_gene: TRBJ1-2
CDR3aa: CASSSGTGFHYGYTF
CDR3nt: TGTGCCAGCAGCTCGGGGACAGGATTTCACTATGGCTACACCTTC

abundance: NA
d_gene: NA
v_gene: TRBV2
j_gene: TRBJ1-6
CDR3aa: CASRSSYNSPLHF
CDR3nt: TGTGCCAGCAGGAGCTCCTATAATTCACCCCTCCACTTT

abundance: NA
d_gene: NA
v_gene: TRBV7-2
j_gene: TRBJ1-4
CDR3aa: CASSLGRGEKLFF
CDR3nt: TGTGCCAGCAGCTTAGGGAGGGGTGAAAAACTGTTTTTT

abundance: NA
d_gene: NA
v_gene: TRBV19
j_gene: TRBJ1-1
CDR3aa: CASRRQRNTEAFF
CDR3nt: TGTGCCAGTAGACGACAGCGGAACACTGAAGCTTTCTTT

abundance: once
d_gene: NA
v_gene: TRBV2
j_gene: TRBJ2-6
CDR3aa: CASRTGLPPVGANVLTF
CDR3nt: TGTGCCAGCAGAACGGGACTCCCGCCCGTTGGGGCCAACGTCCTGACTTTC

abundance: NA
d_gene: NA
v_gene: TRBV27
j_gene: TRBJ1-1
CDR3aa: CASSLGRGRDTEAFF
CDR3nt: TGTGCCAGCAGTTTAGGGCGGGGGAGGGACACTGAAGCTTTCTTT

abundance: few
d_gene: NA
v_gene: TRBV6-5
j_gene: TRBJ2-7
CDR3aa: CASRYLQGGSYEQYF
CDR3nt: TGTGCCAGCAGGTATCTGCAGGGAGGCTCGTACGAGCAGTACTTC

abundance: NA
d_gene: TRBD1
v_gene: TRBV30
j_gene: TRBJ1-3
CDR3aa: CAWSTGGSGNTIYF
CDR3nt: TGTGCCTGGTCCACAGGGGGCTCTGGAAACACCATATATTTT

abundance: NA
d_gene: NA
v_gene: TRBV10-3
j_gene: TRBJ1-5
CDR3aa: CAISDGGGSNQPQHF
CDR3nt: TGTGCCATCAGTGACGGGGGGGGTAGCAATCAGCCCCAGCATTTT

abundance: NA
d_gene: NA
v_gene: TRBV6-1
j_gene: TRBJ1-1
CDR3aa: CASRGGDNTEAFF
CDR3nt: TGTGCCAGCAGAGGAGGGGACAACACTGAAGCTTTCTTT

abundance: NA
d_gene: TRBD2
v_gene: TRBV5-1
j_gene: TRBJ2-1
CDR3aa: CASSPTAGGDEQFF
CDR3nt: TGCGCCAGCAGCCCGACAGCGGGAGGGGATGAGCAGTTCTTC

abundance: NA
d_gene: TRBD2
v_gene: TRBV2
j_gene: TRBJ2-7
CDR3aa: CASSPGTSGEYEQYF
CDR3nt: TGTGCCAGCAGCCCCGGGACTAGCGGGGAGTACGAGCAGTACTTC

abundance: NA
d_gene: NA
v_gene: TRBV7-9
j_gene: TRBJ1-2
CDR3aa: CASSLAPHSGDNYGYTF
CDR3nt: TGTGCCAGCAGCCTCGCCCCCCACTCAGGGGATAACTATGGCTACACCTTC

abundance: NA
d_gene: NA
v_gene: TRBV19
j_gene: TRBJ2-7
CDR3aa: CASSIAGAYEQYF
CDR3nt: TGTGCCAGTAGTATAGCCGGGGCCTACGAGCAGTACTTC

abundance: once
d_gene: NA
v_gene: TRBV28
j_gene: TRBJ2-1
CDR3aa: CASSFSGYDYNEQFF
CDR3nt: TGTGCCAGCAGTTTTAGCGGATACGACTACAATGAGCAGTTCTTC

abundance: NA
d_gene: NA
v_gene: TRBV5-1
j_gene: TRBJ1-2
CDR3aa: CASSSTGDGAYGYTF
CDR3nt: TGCGCCAGCAGCTCTACAGGAGATGGGGCCTATGGCTACACCTTC

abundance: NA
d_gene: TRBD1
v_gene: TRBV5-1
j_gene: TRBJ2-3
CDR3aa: CASSLRTGETDTQYF
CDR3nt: TGCGCCAGCAGCTTGAGGACAGGGGAGACAGATACGCAGTATTTT

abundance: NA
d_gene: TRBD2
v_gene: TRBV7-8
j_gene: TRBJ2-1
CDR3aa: CASSPSGLAGRIEQFF
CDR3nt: TGTGCCAGCAGCCCCTCCGGACTAGCGGGACGTATTGAGCAGTTCTTC

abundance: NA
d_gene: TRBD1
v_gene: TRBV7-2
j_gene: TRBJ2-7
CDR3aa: CASSYSGGIGYEQYF
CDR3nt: TGTGCCAGCAGCTACTCAGGGGGCATAGGCTACGAGCAGTACTTC

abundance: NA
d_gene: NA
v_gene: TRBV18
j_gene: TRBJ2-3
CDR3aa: CASSPQGLDTQYF
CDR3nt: TGTGCCAGCTCACCACAGGGACTAGATACGCAGTATTTT

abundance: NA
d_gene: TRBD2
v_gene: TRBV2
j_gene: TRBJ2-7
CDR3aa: CASSLVAGGLYEQYF
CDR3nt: TGTGCCAGCAGTCTAGTAGCGGGGGGCCTCTACGAGCAGTACTTC

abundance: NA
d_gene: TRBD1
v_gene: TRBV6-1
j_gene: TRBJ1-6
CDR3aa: CASSEVGTEDSPLHF
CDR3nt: TGTGCCAGCAGTGAAGTAGGGACAGAGGATTCACCCCTCCACTTT

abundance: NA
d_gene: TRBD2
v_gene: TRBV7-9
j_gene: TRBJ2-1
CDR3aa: CASSGLAGGGSYNEQFF
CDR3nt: TGTGCCAGCAGCGGACTAGCGGGAGGAGGTTCCTACAATGAGCAGTTCTTC

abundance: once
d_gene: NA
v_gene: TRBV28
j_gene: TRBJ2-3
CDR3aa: CASSLRPVTDTQYF
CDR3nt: TGTGCCAGCAGTTTACGTCCCGTCACAGATACGCAGTATTTT

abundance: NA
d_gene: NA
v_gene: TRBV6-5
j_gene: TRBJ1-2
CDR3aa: CASSYGVGGSNYGYTF
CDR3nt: TGTGCCAGCAGTTATGGAGTCGGGGGTTCTAACTATGGCTACACCTTC

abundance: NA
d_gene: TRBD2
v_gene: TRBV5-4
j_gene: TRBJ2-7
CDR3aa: CASSLAGSGLPYEQYF
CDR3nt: TGTGCCAGCAGCTTGGCGGGTAGCGGGCTACCTTACGAGCAGTACTTC

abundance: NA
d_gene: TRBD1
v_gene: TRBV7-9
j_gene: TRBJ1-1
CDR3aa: CASSWDRSYEAFF
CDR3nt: TGTGCCAGCAGCTGGGACAGGTCTTATGAAGCTTTCTTT

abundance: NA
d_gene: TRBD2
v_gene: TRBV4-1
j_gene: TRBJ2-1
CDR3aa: CASSQERLAGVKDEQFF
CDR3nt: TGCGCCAGCAGCCAAGAAAGGCTAGCGGGAGTCAAAGATGAGCAGTTCTTC

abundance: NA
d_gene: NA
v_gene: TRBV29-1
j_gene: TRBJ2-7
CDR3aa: CSVVAVLGLNYEQYF
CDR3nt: TGCAGCGTGGTAGCTGTTCTGGGGCTAAACTACGAGCAGTACTTC

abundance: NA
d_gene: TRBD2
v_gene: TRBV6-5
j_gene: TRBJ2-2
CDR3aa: CASSLTSGTGELFF
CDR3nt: TGTGCCAGCAGTTTGACTAGCGGGACCGGGGAGCTGTTTTTT

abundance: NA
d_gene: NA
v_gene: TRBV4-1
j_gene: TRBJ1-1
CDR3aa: CASSQAILTPRAFF
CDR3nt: TGCGCCAGTAGCCAAGCCATATTGACTCCGCGGGCTTTCTTT

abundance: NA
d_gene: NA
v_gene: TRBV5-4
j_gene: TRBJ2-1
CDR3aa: CASMRGSSSYNEQFF
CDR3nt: TGTGCCAGCATGAGGGGGTCGTCCTCCTACAATGAGCAGTTCTTC

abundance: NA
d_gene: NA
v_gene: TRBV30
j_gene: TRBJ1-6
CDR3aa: CAWGPQNNSPLHF
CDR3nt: TGTGCCTGGGGGCCACAGAATAATTCACCCCTCCACTTT

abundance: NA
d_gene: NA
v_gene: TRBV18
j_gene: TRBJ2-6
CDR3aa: CASSPLLAGSSSGANVLTF
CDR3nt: TGTGCCAGCTCACCACTCCTGGCAGGGTCTAGCTCTGGGGCCAACGTCCTGACTTTC

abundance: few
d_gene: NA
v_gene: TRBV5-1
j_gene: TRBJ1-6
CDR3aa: CASSLGQGGFSPLHF
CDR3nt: TGCGCCAGCAGCTTGGGGCAGGGAGGGTTTTCACCCCTCCACTTT

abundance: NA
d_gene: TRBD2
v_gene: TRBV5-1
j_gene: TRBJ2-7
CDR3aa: CASSQLAGYEQYF
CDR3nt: TGCGCCAGCAGCCAACTAGCGGGGTACGAGCAGTACTTC

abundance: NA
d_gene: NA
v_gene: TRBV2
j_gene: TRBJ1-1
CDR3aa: CASSVYFTEAFF
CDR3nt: TGTGCCAGCAGTGTTTATTTCACTGAAGCTTTCTTT

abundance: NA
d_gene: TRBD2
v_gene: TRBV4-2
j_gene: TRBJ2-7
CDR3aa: CASSQDLLAGHEQYF
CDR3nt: TGTGCCAGCAGCCAAGATCTTCTAGCGGGGCACGAGCAGTACTTC

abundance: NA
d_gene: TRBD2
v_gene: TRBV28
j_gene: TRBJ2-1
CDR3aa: CASGLTGGASSYNEQFF
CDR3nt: TGTGCCAGCGGTCTCACGGGGGGGGCTAGTTCCTACAATGAGCAGTTCTTC

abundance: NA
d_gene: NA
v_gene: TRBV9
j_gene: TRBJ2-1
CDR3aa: CASSVDGISYNEQFF
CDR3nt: TGTGCCAGCAGCGTAGATGGCATCTCCTACAATGAGCAGTTCTTC

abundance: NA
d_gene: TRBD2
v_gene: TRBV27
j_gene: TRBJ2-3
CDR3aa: CASSYRTSGDFTDTQYF
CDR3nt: TGTGCCAGCAGCTATCGGACTAGCGGGGATTTCACAGATACGCAGTATTTT

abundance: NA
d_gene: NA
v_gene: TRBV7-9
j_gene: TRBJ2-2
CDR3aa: CASSRQGGTGELFF
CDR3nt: TGTGCCAGCAGCCGACAGGGAGGCACCGGGGAGCTGTTTTTT

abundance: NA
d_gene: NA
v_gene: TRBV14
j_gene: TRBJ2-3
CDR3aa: CASSPSFSPVVGYF
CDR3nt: TGTGCCAGCAGCCCATCTTTTAGCCCGGTGGTTGGGTATTTT

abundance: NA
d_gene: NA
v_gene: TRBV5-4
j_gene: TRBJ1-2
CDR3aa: CASSADSTYGYTF
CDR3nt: TGTGCCAGCAGCGCTGACAGTACCTATGGCTACACCTTC

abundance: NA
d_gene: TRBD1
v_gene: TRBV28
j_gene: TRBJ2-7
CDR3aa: CASQGVFSYEQYF
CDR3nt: TGTGCCAGCCAGGGGGTTTTCTCCTACGAGCAGTACTTC